The present T cell receptor (beta chain) was sequenced within a study of cytomegalovirus exposure and HLA in healthy donors. Study overall: Some 85 million unique TCRs from HLA-typed donors were held in an early data release. Study-wide results and caveats: It has been reported that TCR beta sequences accurately predicted the HLA-A and HLA-B alleles of most subjects.

V gave up 0 bases and J gave up 1 base, with 13 bases separating them. Germline lookup yields CDR1 LGHNA and CDR2 YSLEER. This CDR3 comprises 16 residues. Use of 60 Vbeta and 13 Jbeta primers characterized the PCR. Assay used: immunoSEQ multiplex PCR; TCRdb lists only in-frame clones, some missing. The data hold 95,000 to 130,000 clones, with around a tenth observed a single time. This clone was counted a few times. The antigen remains undetermined. This receptor was obtained from a man in his thirties or forties in good health and CMV-seronegative. Material: PBMCs. This chain connects TRBV4-3 to TRBJ2-7; D possibly corresponds to TRBD1 (6 bases). The CDR3 here is CASSQDITGKSYEQYF. The CDR3 coding sequence is TGCGCCAGCAGCCAAGATATCACAGGGAAATCCTACGAGCAGTACTTC.